A single sample gave rise to the 14 T cell receptor beta chains below, sequenced in a study of CD8 T cells in Susac syndrome. RNA in amounts of roughly 0.45 to 1 ug was reverse transcribed with random hexamers. From the immunoSEQ multiplex PCR reads, TCRdb called clonotypes with MiXCR, one entry per CDR3 protein. Altogether under 200,000 distinct CDR3 sequences are present, 94% being singletons, with the ten largest covering over 0.095%. Specimen: CD4+ T cells from PBMCs. The receptors shown here come from a human donor with Susac syndrome.

The rearrangement joins TRBV10-3 to TRBJ1-1, with unresolved D. Trimming left V 2 bases short and J 4 bases short, with 17 bases between. Germline-derived CDR1 and CDR2 are ENHRY and SYGVKD. The length of the CDR3 is 16 residues. This CDR3 is CAISERGAAAGTEAFF. CDR3 bases: TGTGCCATCAGTGAGCGAGGAGCCGCTGCGGGCACTGAAGCTTTCTTT.

The rearrangement joins TRBV2 to TRBJ2-6; D possibly corresponds to TRBD1 (5 bases). This CDR3 has 14 residues. Trimming cost V 7 bases and J 2 bases, with 9 bases left between them. CDR1 SNHLY and CDR2 FYNNEI come from the germline V gene. The CDR3 reads CASMTVAGANVLTF. CDR3 DNA sequence: TGTGCCAGCATGACAGTCGCTGGGGCCAACGTCCTGACTTTC.

The chain combines TRBV14 with TRBJ1-6; no reliable D call. Trimming stripped 3 bases from V and 8 bases from J, with 8 bases between. Germline CDR1 and CDR2: SGHDN and FVKESK. The CDR3 covers 13 residues. CDR3 amino acids: CASSQAEYSPLHF. CDR3 sequence (DNA): TGTGCCAGCAGCCAGGCAGAATATTCACCCCTCCACTTT.

CDR3 in DNA: TGTGCCAGCAGCTCACTGGGGAACACCGGGGAGCTGTTTTTT. Translation: CASSSLGNTGELFF. The rearrangement links TRBV9 to TRBJ2-2; D is ambiguous. V dropped 4 bases and J dropped 1 base, with 8 bases sitting between them. CDR3 length equals 14 residues. Germline CDR1 SGDLS, CDR2 YYNGEE.

This clonotype showed up just a few times. The genes are TRBV2 and TRBJ1-5; a possible D gene is TRBD1 (5 bases). The CDR3 totals 13 residues. The V gene lost 4 bases and the J gene lost 1 base, with 5 bases spanning the gap. Germline assignment: CDR1 SNHLY and CDR2 FYNNEI. The CDR3 protein is CASSGDSNQPQHF. DNA of the CDR3: TGTGCCAGCAGTGGGGACAGCAATCAGCCCCAGCATTTT.

This sequence joins TRBV4-2 and TRBJ2-7; a weak D match, TRBD1 (5 bases). The CDR3 runs 15 residues. Germline CDR1 is LGHNA and CDR2 is YNFKEQ. The germline V and J ends were trimmed by 3 bases and 7 bases, with 19 bases remaining between them. The chain's CDR3 is CASSQRQGAAREQYF. CDR3 DNA: TGTGCCAGCAGCCAGCGCCAGGGTGCCGCTCGGGAGCAGTACTTC.

V usage is TRBV23-1 and J usage is TRBJ1-2; D is possibly TRBD1 (5 bases). TRBV23-1 counts as an open reading frame of uncertain function. CDR3 length equals 12 residues. V gave up 6 bases and J gave up 7 bases, with 12 bases separating them. The CDR3 bases are TGCGCCAGCAGCCACTCCGGGGGTGGCTACACCTTC. Amino acids: CASSHSGGGYTF.

The chain couples TRBV5-4 to TRBJ1-1; D not resolved. Germline loops: CDR1 SGHNT, CDR2 YYREEE (reference sequence). The V end lost 3 bases, the J end lost 1 base, and 7 bases lay between the germline ends. The CDR3 loop spans 13 amino acids. CDR3: CASSSLPNTEAFF. DNA of the CDR3: TGTGCCAGCAGCTCACTCCCGAACACTGAAGCTTTCTTT.

The V gene is TRBV20-1, the J gene TRBJ2-4; the match to TRBD2 covers 15 bases. Unmatched junction bases numbered 13, after V lost 4 bases and J lost 0 bases. The CDR3 length is 20 residues. CDR1 DFQATT and CDR2 SNEGSKA come from the germline V gene (reference sequence). CDR3: CSATGFGTSGGSIAKNIQYF. The CDR3 DNA follows: TGCAGTGCTACAGGGTTCGGGACTAGCGGGGGGTCCATAGCCAAAAACATTCAGTACTTC.

This chain connects TRBV29-1 to TRBJ1-2; tentative D call: TRBD1 (5 bases). The CDR3 consists of 12 residues. Germline CDR1 SQVTM, CDR2 ANQGSEA. Trimming removed 3 bases at V and 5 bases at J, with 10 bases between. CDR3: CSVETGGYGYTF. In nucleotides, the CDR3 is TGCAGCGTTGAGACCGGGGGGTATGGCTACACCTTC.

The chain joins TRBV7-2 to TRBJ2-5; no reliable D call. Germline V gene data show CDR1 as SGHTA and CDR2 as FQGNSA. The V gene lost 2 bases and the J gene lost 1 base, with 8 bases spanning the gap. The CDR3 sequence is 14 residues long. The chain's CDR3 is CASSLNKGQETQYF. The CDR3 DNA reads as TGTGCCAGCAGCTTAAACAAGGGCCAAGAGACCCAGTACTTC.

The chain joins TRBV6-1 to TRBJ2-3, with TRBD2 identical over 13 bases. Trimming took 7 bases from V and 6 from J; bases not matched to a gene: 10. The germline V gene has CDR1 MNHNS and CDR2 SASEGT. The CDR3 sequence is 16 residues long. CDR3 bases: TGTGCCAGCACTCGCCGACTAGCGGGGGGTCCGGATACGCAGTATTTT. Protein product: CASTRRLAGGPDTQYF.

This chain links TRBV9 with TRBJ2-3, with D maybe TRBD2 (6 bases). The germline V and J ends were trimmed by 4 bases and 2 bases, with 11 bases remaining between them. The CDR3 length is 14 residues. Germline V lookup: CDR1 SGDLS, CDR2 YYNGEE. CDR3 amino acids: CASSPGGDTDTQYF. The CDR3 nucleotides are TGTGCCAGCAGCCCCGGAGGGGACACAGATACGCAGTATTTT.

The chain recombines TRBV29-1 with TRBJ2-7, with D possibly TRBD2 on 6 matching bases. CDR3 length: 13 amino acids. V was pared by 3 bases and J by 4 bases, with 13 bases between. Germline CDR1 and CDR2: SQVTM and ANQGSEA. Here the CDR3 DNA reads TGCAGCGTTGACGGGCGAGGGACTTACGAGCAGTACTTC. It is translated as CSVDGRGTYEQYF.